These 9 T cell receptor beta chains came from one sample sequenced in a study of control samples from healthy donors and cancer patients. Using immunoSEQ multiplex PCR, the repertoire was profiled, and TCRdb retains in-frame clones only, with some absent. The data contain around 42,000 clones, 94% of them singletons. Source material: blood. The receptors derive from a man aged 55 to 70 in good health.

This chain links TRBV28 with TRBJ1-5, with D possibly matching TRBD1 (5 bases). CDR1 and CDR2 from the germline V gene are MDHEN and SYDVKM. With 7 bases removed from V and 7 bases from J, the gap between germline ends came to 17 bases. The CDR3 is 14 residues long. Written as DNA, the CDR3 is TGTGCCAGCACCCAAGGGTGGGGGACGCAGCCCCAGCATTTT. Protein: CASTQGWGTQPQHF.

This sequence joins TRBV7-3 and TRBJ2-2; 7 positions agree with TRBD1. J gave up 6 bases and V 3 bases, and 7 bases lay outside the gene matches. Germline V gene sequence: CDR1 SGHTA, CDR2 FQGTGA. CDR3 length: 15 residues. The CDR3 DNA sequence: TGTGCCAGCAGCTTGACCGGGACAGCGGCCGGGGAGCTGTTTTTT. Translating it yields CASSLTGTAAGELFF.

CDR3 sequence reads: CASSEPQGAVMRAFF. The CDR3 DNA reads TGTGCCAGCAGTGAACCACAGGGGGCCGTCATGAGGGCTTTCTTT. The chain links TRBV6-1 to TRBJ1-1; 9 nucleotides match TRBD1. J was trimmed by 11 bases and V by 2 bases; bases with no gene match: 12. Looked up from germline, CDR1 is MNHNS and CDR2 is SASEGT. The CDR3 loop spans 15 amino acids.

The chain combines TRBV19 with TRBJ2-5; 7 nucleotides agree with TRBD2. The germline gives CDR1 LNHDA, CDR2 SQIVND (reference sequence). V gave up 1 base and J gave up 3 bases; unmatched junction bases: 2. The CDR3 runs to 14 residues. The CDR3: CASSIGGTKETQYF. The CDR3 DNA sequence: TGTGCCAGTAGTATAGGCGGGACTAAAGAGACCCAGTACTTC.

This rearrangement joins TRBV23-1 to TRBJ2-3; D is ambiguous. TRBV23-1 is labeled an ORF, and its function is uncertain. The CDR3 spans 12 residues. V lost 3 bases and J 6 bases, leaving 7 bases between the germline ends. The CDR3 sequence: CASSQGGDTQYF. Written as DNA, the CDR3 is TGCGCCAGCAGTCAGGGTGGGGATACGCAGTATTTT.

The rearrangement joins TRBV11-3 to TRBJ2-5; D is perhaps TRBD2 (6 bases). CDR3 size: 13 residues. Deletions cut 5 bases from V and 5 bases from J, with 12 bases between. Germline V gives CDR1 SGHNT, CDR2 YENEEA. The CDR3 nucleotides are TGTGCCAGCAGCGGGGAGGAATGGGAGACCCAGTACTTC. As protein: CASSGEEWETQYF.

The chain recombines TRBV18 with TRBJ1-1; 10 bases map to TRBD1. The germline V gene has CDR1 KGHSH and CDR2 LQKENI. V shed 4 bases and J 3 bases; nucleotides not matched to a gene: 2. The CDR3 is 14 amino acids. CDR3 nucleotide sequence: TGTGCCAGCTCACTCGGGACAGGGGACACTGAAGCTTTCTTT. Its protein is CASSLGTGDTEAFF.

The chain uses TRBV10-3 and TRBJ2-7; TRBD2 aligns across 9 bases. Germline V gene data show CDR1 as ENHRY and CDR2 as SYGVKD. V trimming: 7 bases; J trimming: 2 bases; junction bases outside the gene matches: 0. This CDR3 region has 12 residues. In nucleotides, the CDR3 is TGTGCCATCACTAGCGGGACCTACGAGCAGTACTTC. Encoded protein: CAITSGTYEQYF.

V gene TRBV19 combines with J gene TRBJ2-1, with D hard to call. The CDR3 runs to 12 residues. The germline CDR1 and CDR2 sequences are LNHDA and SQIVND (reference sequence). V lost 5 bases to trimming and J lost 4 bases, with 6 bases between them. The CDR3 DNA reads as TGTGCCAGTAGTTCTGTGTACAATGAGCAGTTCTTC. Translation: CASSSVYNEQFF.